The TCR beta chain described here comes from a study of blood T cell repertoires in COVID-19. Looking at the study overall: Acute and convalescent COVID-19 samples came from the United States, Italy and Spain. Sources were T cells, B-cell-depleted T cells, or PBMCs; the material itself was cDNA or gDNA.

Trimming cost V 3 bases and J 3 bases, with 8 bases left between them. The germline V gene has CDR1 MNHEY and CDR2 SMNVEV (reference sequence). This CDR3 has 13 amino acids. Authors' methods: Estimates of nucleated cell counts were drawn from the amplification of reference gene primers. Measured with immunoSEQ multiplex PCR; TCRdb has only the in-frame clones, and not every one. The V and J calls and clone size were taken over from that table, and D and trimming were inferred from the DNA. Seen here are some 260,000 clones, approximately 88% observed once, and the top ten hold about 0.64%. The TCR sequence derives from a human donor in a cohort sampled during active COVID-19. Sequenced: peripheral blood. The V and J genes are TRBV27 and TRBJ1-2; tentatively, D is TRBD1 (5 bases). The CDR3 here is CASSLGPYYGYTF. As DNA, the CDR3 is TGTGCCAGCAGTTTGGGGCCTTACTATGGCTACACCTTC.